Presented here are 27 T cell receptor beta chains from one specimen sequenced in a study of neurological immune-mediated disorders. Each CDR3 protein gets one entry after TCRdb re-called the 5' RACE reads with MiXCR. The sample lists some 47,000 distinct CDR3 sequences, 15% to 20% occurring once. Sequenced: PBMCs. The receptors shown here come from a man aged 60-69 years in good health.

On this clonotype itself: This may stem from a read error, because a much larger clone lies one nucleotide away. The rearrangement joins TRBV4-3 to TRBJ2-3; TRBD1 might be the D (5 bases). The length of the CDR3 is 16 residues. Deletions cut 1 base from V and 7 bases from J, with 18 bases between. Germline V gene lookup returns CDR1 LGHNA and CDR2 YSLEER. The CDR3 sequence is CASSQGGYTDGYTQYF. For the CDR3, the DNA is TGCGCCAGCAGCCAAGGGGGCTACACTGACGGATATACGCAGTATTTT.

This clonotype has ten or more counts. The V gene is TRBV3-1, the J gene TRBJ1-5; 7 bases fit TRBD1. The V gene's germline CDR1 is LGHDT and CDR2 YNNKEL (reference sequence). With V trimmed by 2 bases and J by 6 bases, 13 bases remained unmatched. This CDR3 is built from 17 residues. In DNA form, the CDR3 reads TGTGCCAGCAGCCAACGGGGGACAGCCGGTTTCGTTCAGCCCCAGCATTTT. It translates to CASSQRGTAGFVQPQHF. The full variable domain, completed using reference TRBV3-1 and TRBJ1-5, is DTAVSQTPKYLVTQMGNDKSIKCEQNLGHDTMYWYKQDSKKFLKIMFSYNNKELIINETVPNRFSPKSPDKAHLNLHINSLELGDSAVYFCASSQRGTAGFVQPQHFGDGTRLSIL.

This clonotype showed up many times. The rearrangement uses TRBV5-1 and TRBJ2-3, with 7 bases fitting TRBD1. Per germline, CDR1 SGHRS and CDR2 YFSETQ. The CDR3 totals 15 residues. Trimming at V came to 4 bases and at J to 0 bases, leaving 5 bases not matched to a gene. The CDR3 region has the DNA TGCGCCAGCAGCCGAGACAGGGCAAGCACAGATACGCAGTATTTT. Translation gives CASSRDRASTDTQYF.

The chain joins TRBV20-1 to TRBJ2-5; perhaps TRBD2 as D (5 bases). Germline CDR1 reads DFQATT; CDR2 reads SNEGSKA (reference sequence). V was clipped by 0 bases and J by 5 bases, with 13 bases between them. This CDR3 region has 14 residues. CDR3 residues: CSARDGMARETQYF. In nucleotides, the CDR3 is TGCAGTGCTAGAGACGGGATGGCCAGGGAGACCCAGTACTTC.

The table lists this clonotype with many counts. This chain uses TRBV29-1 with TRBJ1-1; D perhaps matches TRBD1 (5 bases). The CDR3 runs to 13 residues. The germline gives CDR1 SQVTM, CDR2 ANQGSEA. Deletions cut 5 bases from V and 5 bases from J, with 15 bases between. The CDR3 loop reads CSVHGGDRTEAFF. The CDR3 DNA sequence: TGCAGCGTTCACGGTGGGGACCGGACTGAAGCTTTCTTT.

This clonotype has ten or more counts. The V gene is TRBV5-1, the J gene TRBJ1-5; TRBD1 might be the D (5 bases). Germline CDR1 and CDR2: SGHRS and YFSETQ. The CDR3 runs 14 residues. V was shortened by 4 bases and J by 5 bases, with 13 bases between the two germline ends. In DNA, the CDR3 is TGCGCCAGCAGCATCGGGACCGGGGATCAGCCCCAGCATTTT. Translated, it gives CASSIGTGDQPQHF.

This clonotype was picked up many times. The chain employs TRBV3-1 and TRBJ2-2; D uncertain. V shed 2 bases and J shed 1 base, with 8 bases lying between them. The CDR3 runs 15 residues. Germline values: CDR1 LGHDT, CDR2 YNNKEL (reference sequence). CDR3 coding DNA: TGTGCCAGCAGCCAACAGGTCGGGAACACCGGGGAGCTGTTTTTT. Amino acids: CASSQQVGNTGELFF.

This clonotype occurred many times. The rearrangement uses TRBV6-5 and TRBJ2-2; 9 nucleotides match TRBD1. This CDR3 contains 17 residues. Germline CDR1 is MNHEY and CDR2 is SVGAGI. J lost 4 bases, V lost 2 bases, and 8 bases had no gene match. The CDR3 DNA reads TGTGCCAGCAGTTACGCGGACAGGGGACCTGGCACCGGGGAGCTGTTTTTT. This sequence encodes CASSYADRGPGTGELFF.

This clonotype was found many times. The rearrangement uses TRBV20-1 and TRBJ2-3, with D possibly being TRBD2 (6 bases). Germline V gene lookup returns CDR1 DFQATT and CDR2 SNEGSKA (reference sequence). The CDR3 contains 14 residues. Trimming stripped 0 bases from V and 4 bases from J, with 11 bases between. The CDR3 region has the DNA TGCAGTGCTAGAGATTTGCGGGACCCAGATACGCAGTATTTT. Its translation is CSARDLRDPDTQYF.

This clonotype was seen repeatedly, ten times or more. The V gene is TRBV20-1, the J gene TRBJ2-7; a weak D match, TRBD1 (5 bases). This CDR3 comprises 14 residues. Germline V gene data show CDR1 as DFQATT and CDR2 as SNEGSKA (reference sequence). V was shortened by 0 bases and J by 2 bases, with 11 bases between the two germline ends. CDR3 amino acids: CSARDFRTPYEQYF. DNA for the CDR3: TGCAGTGCTAGAGATTTCCGGACACCCTACGAGCAGTACTTC.

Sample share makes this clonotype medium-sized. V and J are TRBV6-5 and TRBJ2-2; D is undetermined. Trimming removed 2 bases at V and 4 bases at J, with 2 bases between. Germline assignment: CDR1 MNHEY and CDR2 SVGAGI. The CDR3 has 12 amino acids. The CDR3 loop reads CASSYRTGELFF. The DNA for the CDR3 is TGTGCCAGCAGTTACCGCACCGGGGAGCTGTTTTTT.

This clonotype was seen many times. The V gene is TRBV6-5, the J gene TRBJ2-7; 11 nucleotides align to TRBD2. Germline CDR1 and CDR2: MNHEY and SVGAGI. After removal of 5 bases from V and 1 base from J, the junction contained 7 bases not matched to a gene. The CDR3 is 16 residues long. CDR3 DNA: TGTGCCAGCAGTCCTCAGACTAGCGGGATGTCCTACGAGCAGTACTTC. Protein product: CASSPQTSGMSYEQYF.

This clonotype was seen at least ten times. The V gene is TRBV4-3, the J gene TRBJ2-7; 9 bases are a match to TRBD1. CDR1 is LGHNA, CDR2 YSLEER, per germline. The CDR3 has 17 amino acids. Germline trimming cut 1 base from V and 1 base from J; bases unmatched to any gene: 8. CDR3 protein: CASSQVDRGSGSYEQYF. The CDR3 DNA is TGCGCCAGCAGCCAAGTGGACAGGGGATCGGGGTCCTACGAGCAGTACTTC.

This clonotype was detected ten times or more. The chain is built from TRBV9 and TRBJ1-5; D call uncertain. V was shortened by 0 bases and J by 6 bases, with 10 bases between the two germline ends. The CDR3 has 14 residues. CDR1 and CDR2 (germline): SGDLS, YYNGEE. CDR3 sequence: CASSVEAGRQPQHF. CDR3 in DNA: TGTGCCAGCAGCGTAGAGGCAGGACGTCAGCCCCAGCATTTT.

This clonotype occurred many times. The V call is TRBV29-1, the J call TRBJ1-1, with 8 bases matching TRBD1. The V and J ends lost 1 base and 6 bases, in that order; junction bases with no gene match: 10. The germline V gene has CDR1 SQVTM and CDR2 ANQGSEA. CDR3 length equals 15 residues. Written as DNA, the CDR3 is TGCAGCGTTGAAGGTTTCGGGACAGGAGAATCTGAAGCTTTCTTT. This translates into CSVEGFGTGESEAFF.

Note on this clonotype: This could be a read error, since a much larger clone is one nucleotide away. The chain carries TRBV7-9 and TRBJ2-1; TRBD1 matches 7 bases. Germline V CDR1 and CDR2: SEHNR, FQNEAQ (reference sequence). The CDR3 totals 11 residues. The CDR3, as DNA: TGTGTCAGCAGCCAGGGGGATGAGCAGTTCTTC. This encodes CVSSQGDEQFF.

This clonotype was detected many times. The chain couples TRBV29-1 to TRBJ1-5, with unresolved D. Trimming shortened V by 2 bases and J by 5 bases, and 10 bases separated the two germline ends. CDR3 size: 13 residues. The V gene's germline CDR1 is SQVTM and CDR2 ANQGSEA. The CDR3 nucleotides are TGCAGCGTTGAATCGGAAAGGGATCAGCCCCAGCATTTT. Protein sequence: CSVESERDQPQHF. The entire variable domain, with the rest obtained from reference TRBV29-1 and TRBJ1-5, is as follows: SAVISQKPSRDICQRGTSLTIQCQVDSQVTMMFWYRQQPGQSLTLIATANQGSEATYESGFVIDKFPISRPNLTFSTLTVSNMSPEDSSIYLCSVESERDQPQHFGDGTRLSIL.

Here the CDR3 reads CSASAGDREQYF. The DNA of the CDR3 is TGCAGTGCCTCAGCGGGAGATCGTGAGCAGTACTTC. J is TRBJ2-7 and V is TRBV20-1; the match to TRBD2 covers 8 bases. This CDR3 is built from 12 residues. The germline V gene has CDR1 DFQATT and CDR2 SNEGSKA (reference sequence). J was trimmed by 7 bases and V by 6 bases; bases with no gene match: 8.

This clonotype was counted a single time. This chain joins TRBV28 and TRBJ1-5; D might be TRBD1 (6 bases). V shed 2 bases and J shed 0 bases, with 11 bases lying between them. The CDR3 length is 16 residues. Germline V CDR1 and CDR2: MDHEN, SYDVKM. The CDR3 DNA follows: TGTGCCAGCAGTTTAACGGGCAGGGGTAGCAATCAGCCCCAGCATTTT. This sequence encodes CASSLTGRGSNQPQHF.

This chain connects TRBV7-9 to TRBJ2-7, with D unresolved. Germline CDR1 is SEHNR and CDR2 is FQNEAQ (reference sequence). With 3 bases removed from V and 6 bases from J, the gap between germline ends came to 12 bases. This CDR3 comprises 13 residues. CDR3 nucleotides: TGTGCCAGCAGCTTTGAGGCTACCGTCGAGCAGTACTTC. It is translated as CASSFEATVEQYF.

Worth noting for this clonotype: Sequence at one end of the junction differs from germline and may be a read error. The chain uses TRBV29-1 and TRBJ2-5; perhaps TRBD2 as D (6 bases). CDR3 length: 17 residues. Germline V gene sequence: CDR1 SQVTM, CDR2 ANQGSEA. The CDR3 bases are TGCAGCGCCGACGGAGGAGAAGGTATCGGGAGTCTGGAGACCCAGTACTTT. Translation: CSADGGEGIGSLETQYF.

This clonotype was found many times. CDR3 sequence reads: CASSSILANTGELFF. DNA of the CDR3: TGTGCCAGCAGCTCCATCCTGGCGAACACCGGGGAGCTGTTTTTT. V gene TRBV7-3 combines with J gene TRBJ2-2; D ambiguous. Germline V lookup: CDR1 SGHTA, CDR2 FQGTGA. This CDR3 spans 15 amino acids. V was pared by 4 bases and J by 0 bases, with 9 bases between.

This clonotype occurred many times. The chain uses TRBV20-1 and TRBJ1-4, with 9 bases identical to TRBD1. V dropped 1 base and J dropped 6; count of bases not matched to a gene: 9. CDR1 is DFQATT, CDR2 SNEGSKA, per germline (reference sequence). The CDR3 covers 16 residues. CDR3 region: CSARATPGQGDEKLFF. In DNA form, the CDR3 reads TGCAGTGCTAGAGCAACTCCGGGACAGGGTGATGAAAAACTGTTTTTT.

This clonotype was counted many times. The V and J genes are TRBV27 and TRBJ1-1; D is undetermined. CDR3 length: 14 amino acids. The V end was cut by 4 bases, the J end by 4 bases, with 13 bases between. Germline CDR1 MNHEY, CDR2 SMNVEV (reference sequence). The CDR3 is CASSSSRSFTEAFF. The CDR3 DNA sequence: TGTGCCAGCAGTTCCTCTCGAAGTTTCACTGAAGCTTTCTTT.

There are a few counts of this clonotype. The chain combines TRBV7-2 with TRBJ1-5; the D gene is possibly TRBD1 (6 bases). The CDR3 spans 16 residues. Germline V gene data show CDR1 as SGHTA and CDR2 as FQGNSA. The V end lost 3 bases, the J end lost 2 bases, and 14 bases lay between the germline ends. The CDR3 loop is CASSFSGGGGNQPQHF. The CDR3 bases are TGTGCCAGCAGCTTTTCCGGGGGGGGCGGCAATCAGCCCCAGCATTTT.

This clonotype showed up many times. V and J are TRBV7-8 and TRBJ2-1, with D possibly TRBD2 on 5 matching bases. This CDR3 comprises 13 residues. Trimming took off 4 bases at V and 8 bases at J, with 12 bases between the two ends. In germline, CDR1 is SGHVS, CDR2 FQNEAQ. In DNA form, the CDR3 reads TGTGCCAGCAGCTCTTTAGCGAGGGATGAGCAGTTCTTC. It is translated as CASSSLARDEQFF.

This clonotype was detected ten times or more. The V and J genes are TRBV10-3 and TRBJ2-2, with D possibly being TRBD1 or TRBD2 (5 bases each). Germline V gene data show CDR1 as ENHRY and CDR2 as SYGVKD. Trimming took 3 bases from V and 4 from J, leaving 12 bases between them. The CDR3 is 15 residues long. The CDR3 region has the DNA TGTGCCATCAGTGACTCAGGGCGGGTCACCGGGGAGCTGTTTTTT. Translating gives CAISDSGRVTGELFF.